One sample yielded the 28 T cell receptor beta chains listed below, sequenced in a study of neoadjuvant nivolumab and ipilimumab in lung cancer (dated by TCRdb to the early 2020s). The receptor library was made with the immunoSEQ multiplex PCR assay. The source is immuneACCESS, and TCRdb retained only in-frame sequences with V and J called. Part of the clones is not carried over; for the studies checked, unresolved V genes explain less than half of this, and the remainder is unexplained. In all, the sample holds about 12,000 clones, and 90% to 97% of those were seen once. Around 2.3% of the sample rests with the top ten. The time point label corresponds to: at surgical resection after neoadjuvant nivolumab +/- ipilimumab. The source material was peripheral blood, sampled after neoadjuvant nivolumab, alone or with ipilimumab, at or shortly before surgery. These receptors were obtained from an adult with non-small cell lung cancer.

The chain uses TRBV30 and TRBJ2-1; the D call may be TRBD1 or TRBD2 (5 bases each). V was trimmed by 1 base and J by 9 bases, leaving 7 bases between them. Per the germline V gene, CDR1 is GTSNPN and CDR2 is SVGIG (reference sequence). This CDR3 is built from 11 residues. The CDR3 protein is CAWSAGPEQFF. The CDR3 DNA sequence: TGTGCCTGGAGTGCGGGGCCTGAGCAGTTCTTC.

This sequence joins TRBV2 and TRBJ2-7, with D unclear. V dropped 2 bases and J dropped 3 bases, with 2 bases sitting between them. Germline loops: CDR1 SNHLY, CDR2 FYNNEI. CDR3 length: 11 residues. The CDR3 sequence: CASSENYEQYF. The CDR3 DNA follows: TGTGCCAGCAGTGAAAACTACGAGCAGTACTTC.

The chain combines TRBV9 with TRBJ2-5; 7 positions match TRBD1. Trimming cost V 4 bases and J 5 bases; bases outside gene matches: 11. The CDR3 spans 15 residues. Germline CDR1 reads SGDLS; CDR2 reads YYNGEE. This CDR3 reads CASSTRDSHDETQYF. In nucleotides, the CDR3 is TGTGCCAGCAGCACTAGGGACAGCCATGATGAGACCCAGTACTTC.

CDR3 bases: TGTGCCTGGAGTGTAGCGGGGCCTGAGACCCAGTACTTC. Encoded protein: CAWSVAGPETQYF. This chain links TRBV30 with TRBJ2-5; 7 bases align to TRBD2. From germline, CDR1 is GTSNPN and CDR2 SVGIG (reference sequence). After removal of 0 bases from V and 5 bases from J, the junction contained 3 bases not matched to a gene. This CDR3 is built from 13 residues. Using reference TRBV30 and TRBJ2-5 for the parts outside the CDR3, the full variable domain is SQTIHQWPATLVQPVGSPLSLECTVEGTSNPNLYWYRQAAGRGLQLLFYSVGIGQISSEVPQNLSASRPQDRQFILSSKKLLLSDSGFYLCAWSVAGPETQYFGPGTRLLVL.

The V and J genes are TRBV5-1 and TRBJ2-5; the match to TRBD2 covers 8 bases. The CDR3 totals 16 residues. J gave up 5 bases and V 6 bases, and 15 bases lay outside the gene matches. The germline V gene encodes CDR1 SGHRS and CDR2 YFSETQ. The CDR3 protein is CASTLTGISGGETQYF. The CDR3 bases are TGCGCCAGCACCCTCACAGGGATATCGGGAGGGGAGACCCAGTACTTC.

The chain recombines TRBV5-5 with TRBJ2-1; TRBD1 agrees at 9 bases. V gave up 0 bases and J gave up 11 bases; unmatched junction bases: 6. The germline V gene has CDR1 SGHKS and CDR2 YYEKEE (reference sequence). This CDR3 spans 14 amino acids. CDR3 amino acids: CASSLEATGGKQFF. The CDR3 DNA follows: TGTGCCAGCAGCTTGGAGGCGACAGGGGGAAAGCAGTTCTTC. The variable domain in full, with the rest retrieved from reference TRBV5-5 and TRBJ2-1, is DAGVTQSPTHLIKTRGQQVTLRCSPISGHKSVSWYQQVLGQGPQFIFQYYEKEERGRGNFPDRFSARQFPNYSSELNVNALLLGDSALYLCASSLEATGGKQFFGPGTRLTVL.

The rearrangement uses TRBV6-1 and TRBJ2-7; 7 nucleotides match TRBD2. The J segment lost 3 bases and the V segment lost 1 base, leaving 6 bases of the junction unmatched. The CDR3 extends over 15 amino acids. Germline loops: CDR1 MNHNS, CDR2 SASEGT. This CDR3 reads CASSEGISGFYEQYF. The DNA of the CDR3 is TGTGCCAGCAGTGAAGGGATTAGCGGGTTCTACGAGCAGTACTTC.

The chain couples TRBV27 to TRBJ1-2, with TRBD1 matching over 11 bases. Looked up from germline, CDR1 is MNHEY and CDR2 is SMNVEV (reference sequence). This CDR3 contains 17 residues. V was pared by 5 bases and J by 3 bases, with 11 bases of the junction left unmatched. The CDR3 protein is CASSRTGWTGGDYGYTF. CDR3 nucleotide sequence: TGTGCCAGCAGTCGGACAGGTTGGACAGGGGGCGACTATGGCTACACCTTC.

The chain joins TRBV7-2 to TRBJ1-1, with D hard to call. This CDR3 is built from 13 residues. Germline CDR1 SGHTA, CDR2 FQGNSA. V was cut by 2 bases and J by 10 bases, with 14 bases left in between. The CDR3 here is CASSLWAESGAFF. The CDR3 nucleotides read TGTGCCAGCAGCTTATGGGCAGAATCGGGAGCTTTCTTT.

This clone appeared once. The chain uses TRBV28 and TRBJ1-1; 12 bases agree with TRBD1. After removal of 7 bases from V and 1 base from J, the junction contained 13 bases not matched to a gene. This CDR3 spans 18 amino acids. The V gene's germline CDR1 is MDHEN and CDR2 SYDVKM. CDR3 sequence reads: CASKLFRDRGPTNTEAFF. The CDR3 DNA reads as TGTGCCAGCAAATTATTCCGGGACAGGGGGCCGACGAACACTGAAGCTTTCTTT.

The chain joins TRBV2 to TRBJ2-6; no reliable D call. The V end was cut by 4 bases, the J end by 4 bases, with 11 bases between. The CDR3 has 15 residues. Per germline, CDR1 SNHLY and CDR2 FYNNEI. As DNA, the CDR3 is TGTGCCAGCAGTGGTGGCTTTGAGGGGGCCAACGTCCTGACTTTC. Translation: CASSGGFEGANVLTF.

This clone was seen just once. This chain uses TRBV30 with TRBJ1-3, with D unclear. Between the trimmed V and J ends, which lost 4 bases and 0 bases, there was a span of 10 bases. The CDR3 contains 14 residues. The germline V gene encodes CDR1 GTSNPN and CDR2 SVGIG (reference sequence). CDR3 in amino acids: CAWNRADSGNTIYF. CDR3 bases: TGTGCCTGGAATCGAGCAGACTCTGGAAACACCATATATTTT.

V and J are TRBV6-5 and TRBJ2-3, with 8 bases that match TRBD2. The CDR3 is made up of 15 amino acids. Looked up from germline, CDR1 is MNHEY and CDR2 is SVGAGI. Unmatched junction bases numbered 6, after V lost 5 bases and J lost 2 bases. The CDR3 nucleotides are TGTGCCAGCAGTCAAATAGCGGGACTCACAGATACGCAGTATTTT. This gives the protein CASSQIAGLTDTQYF.

The CDR3: CASSPGTGGKEKLFF. The CDR3 DNA reads as TGTGCCAGCAGCCCCGGGACAGGGGGAAAGGAAAAACTGTTTTTT. This chain links TRBV7-9 with TRBJ1-4, with 11 bases fitting TRBD1. The CDR3 sequence is 15 residues long. Trimming at V came to 5 bases and at J to 8 bases, leaving 7 bases not matched to a gene. Germline V CDR1 and CDR2: SEHNR, FQNEAQ (reference sequence). The full variable domain, completed using reference TRBV7-9 and TRBJ1-4, is DTGVSQNPRHKITKRGQNVTFRCDPISEHNRLYWYRQTLGQGPEFLTYFQNEAQLEKSRLLSDRFSAERPKGSFSTLEIQRTEQGDSAMYLCASSPGTGGKEKLFFGSGTQLSVL.

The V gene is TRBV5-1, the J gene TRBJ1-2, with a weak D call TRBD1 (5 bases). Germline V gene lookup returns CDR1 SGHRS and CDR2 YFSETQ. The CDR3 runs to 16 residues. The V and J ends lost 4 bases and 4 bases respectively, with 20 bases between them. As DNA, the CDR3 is TGCGCCAGCAGCCCGGGAAGTTCCGCAGGGTTCTATGGCTACACCTTC. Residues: CASSPGSSAGFYGYTF. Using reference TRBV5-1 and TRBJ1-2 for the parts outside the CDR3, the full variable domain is KAGVTQTPRYLIKTRGQQVTLSCSPISGHRSVSWYQQTPGQGLQFLFEYFSETQRNKGNFPGRFSGRQFSNSRSEMNVSTLELGDSALYLCASSPGSSAGFYGYTFGSGTRLTVV.

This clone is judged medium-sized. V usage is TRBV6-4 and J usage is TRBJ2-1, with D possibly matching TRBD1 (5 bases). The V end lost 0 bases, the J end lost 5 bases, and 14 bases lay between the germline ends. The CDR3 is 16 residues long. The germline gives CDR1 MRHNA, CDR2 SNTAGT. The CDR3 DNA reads TGTGCCAGCAGTGACTCGGCAGGGAAAGGAAACAATGAGCAGTTCTTC. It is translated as CASSDSAGKGNNEQFF.

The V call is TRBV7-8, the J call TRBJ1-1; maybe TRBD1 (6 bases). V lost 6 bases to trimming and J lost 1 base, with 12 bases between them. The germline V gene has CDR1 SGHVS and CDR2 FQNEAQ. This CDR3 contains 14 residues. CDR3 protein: CASSTRGSNTEAFF. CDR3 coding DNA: TGTGCCAGCAGTACCAGGGGATCGAACACTGAAGCTTTCTTT. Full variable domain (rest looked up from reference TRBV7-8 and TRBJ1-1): GAGVSQSPRYKVAKRGQDVALRCDPISGHVSLFWYQQALGQGPEFLTYFQNEAQLDKSGLPSDRFFAERPEGSVSTLKIQRTQQEDSAVYLCASSTRGSNTEAFFGQGTRLTVV.

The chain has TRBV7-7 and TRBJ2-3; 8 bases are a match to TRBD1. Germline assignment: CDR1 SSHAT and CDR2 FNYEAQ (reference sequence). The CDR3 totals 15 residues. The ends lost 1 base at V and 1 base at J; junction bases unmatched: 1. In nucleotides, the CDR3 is TGTGCCAGCAGCTTAGGGGGACAGGGCACAGATACGCAGTATTTT. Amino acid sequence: CASSLGGQGTDTQYF.

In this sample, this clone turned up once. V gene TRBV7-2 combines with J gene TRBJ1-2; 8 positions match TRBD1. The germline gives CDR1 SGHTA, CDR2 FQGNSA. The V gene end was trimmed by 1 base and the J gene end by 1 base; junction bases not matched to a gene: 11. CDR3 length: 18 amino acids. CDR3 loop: CASSLVGTGISLNYGYTF. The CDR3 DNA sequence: TGTGCCAGCAGCTTAGTGGGGACAGGCATATCCCTTAACTATGGCTACACCTTC.

The CDR3 here is CASSLGGGRETQYF. CDR3 DNA: TGTGCCAGCAGCTTAGGCGGGGGGCGGGAGACCCAGTACTTC. The genes are TRBV7-2 and TRBJ2-5, with 8 bases aligning to TRBD2. Germline V lookup: CDR1 SGHTA, CDR2 FQGNSA. The CDR3 covers 14 residues. The trim removed 1 base at V and 5 bases at J, leaving 3 bases unmatched.

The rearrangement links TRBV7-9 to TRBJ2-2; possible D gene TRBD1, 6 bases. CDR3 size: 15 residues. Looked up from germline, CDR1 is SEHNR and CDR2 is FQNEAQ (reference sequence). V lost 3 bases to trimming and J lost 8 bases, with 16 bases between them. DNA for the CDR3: TGTGCCAGCAGCTTCCAGGTGGCAGGGACAGGGGAGCTGTTTTTT. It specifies CASSFQVAGTGELFF.

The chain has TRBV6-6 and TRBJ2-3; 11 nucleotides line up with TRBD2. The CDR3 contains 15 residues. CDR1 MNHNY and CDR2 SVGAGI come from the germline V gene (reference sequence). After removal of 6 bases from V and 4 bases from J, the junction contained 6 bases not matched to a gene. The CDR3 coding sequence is TGTGCCAGCAGGCTACTAGCGGGAGTATCAGATACGCAGTATTTT. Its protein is CASRLLAGVSDTQYF.

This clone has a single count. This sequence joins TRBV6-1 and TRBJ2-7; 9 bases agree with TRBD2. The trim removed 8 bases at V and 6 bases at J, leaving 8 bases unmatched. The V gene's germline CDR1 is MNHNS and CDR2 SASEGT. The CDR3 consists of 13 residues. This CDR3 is CASGRPLAGEQYF. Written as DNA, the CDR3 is TGTGCCAGCGGGAGGCCACTAGCGGGCGAGCAGTACTTC.

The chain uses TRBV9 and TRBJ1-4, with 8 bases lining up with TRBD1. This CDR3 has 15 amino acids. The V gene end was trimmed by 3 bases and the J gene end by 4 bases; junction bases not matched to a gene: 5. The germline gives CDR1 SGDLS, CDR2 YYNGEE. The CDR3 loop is CASSARQGFNEKLFF. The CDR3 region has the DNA TGTGCCAGCAGCGCCAGACAGGGGTTTAATGAAAAACTGTTTTTT.

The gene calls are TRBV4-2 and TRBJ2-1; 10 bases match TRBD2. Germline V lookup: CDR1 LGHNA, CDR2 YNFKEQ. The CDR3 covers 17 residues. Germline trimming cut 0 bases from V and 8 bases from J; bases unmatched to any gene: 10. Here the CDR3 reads CASSQDPASGSRHEQFF. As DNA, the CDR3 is TGTGCCAGCAGCCAAGATCCGGCTAGCGGGAGCCGTCATGAGCAGTTCTTC.

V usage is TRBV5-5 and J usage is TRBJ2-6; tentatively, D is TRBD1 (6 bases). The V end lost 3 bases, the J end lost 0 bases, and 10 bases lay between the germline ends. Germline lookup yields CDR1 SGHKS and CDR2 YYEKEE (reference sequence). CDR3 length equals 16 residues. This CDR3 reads CASSSRDTSGANVLTF. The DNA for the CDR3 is TGTGCCAGCAGCTCCCGGGACACCTCTGGGGCCAACGTCCTGACTTTC.

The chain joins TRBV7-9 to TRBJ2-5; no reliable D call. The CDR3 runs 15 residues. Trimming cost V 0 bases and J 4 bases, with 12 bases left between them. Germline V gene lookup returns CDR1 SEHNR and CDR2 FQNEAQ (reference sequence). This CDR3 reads CASSLAFTVRETQYF. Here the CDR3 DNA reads TGTGCCAGCAGCTTAGCGTTCACGGTACGAGAGACCCAGTACTTC.

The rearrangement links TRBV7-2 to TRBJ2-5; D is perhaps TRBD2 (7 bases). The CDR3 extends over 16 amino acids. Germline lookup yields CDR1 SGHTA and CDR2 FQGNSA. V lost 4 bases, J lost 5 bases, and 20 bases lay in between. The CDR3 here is CASSSFPRGGRETQYF. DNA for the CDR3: TGTGCCAGCAGCTCATTCCCGAGGGGGGGACGGGAGACCCAGTACTTC.